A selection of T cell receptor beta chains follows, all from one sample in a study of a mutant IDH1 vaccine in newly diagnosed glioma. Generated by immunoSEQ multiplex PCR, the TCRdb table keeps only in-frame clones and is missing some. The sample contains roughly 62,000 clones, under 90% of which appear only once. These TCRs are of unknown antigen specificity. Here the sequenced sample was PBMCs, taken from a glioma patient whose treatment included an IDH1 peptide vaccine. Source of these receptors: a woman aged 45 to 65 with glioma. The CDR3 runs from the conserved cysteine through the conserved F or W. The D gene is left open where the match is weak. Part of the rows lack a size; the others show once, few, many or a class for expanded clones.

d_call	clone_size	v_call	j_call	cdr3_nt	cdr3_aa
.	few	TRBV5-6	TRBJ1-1	TGTGCCAGCAGCTTAGGGGTAGGGAAATTGAACACTGAAGCTTTCTTT	CASSLGVGKLNTEAFF
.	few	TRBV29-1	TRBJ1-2	TGCAGCGTTGAGGACCTCTACAGCGGTGGCTACACCTTC	CSVEDLYSGGYTF
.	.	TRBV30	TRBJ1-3	TGTGCCTGGAGTCCACAGAGCTCTGGAAACACCATATATTTT	CAWSPQSSGNTIYF
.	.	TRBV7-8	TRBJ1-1	TGTGCCAGCAGCTTCGGACCGAGGGAAGACACTGAAGCTTTCTTT	CASSFGPREDTEAFF
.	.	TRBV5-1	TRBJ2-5	TGCGCCAGCAGCTTGGCCCCAGCAAGGGGCCAAGAGACCCAGTACTTC	CASSLAPARGQETQYF
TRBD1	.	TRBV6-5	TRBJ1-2	TGTGCCAGCAGTCTGACAGGGGGTAATAGCTATGGCTACACCTTC	CASSLTGGNSYGYTF
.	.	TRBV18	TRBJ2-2	TGTGCCAGCTCACCTAGGGCGACCGGGGAGCTGTTTTTT	CASSPRATGELFF
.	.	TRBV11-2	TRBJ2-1	TGTGCCAGCAGCTTAACCAGGGGGGGCAATGAGCAGTTCTTC	CASSLTRGGNEQFF
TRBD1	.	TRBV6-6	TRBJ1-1	TGTGCCAGCAGCTACACCACAGGGGACACTGAAGCTTTCTTT	CASSYTTGDTEAFF
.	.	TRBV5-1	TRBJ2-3	TGCGCCAGCAGCTTGGACAGGGTTGCAGATACGCAGTATTTT	CASSLDRVADTQYF
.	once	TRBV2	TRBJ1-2	TGTGCCAGCACGCGGCAGGGTGGCGGCTACACCTTC	CASTRQGGGYTF
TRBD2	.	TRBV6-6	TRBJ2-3	TGTGCCAGCAGTTACTCGAGAGCGGGAATCACAGATACGCAGTATTTT	CASSYSRAGITDTQYF
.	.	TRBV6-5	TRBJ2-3	TGTGCCAGCAGTGCAGGCAGCCCAGATACGCAGTATTTT	CASSAGSPDTQYF
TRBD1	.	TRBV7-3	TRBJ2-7	TGTGCCAGCAGCTTAGTCGGGACAGGGGGCTACGAGCAGTACTTC	CASSLVGTGGYEQYF
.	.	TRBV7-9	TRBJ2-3	TGTGCCAGCAGCTTAGGAACAATTAATACGCAGTATTTT	CASSLGTINTQYF
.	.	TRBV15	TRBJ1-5	TGTGCCACCAGCAGAGATCTACAGGGAGATCAGCCCCAGCATTTT	CATSRDLQGDQPQHF
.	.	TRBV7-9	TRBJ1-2	TGTGCCAGCAGCTTAGAGGACACCTCAAGAAACTATGGCTACACCTTC	CASSLEDTSRNYGYTF
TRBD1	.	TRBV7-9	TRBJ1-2	TGTGCCAGCAGCTTAGGACAGGGGGCCAACTATGGCTACACCTTC	CASSLGQGANYGYTF
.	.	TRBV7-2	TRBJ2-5	TGTGCCAGCAGCTTAGCGCCTGGCCTACAAGAGACCCAGTACTTC	CASSLAPGLQETQYF
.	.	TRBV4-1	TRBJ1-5	TGCGCCAGCAGCCAAGATGAGGGGCGGCTTCAGCCCCAGCATTTT	CASSQDEGRLQPQHF
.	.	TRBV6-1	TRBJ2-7	TGTGCCAGCAGTGAAGAAGTTAGGGCCTACGAGCAGTACTTC	CASSEEVRAYEQYF
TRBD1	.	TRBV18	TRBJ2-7	TGTGCCAGCTCACCCCGGGACAGAGGATACGAGCAGTACTTC	CASSPRDRGYEQYF
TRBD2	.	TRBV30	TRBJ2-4	TGTGCCTGGAGTGTAGCGGGGGGCGCTGTAGCCAAAAACATTCAGTACTTC	CAWSVAGGAVAKNIQYF
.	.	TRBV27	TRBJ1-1	TGTGCCAGCATGAGGGGGGCCACTGAAGCTTTCTTT	CASMRGATEAFF
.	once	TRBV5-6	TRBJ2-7	TGTGCCAGCAGCTTGGTTGGGGCTCTGAACGAGCAGTACTTC	CASSLVGALNEQYF
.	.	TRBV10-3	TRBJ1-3	TGTGCCATCAGTGAGTCTTGGGTTGACACCATATATTTT	CAISESWVDTIYF
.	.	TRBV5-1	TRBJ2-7	TGCGCCAGCAGCTCGGGGGCAGGGGGCTCCTACGAGCAGTACTTC	CASSSGAGGSYEQYF
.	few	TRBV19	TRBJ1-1	TGTGCCAGTAGTATAGCGGCAGGGGTGAACACTGAAGCTTTCTTT	CASSIAAGVNTEAFF
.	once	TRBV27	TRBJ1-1	TGTGCCAGCAGGGGGCAAGAGAACACTGAAGCTTTCTTT	CASRGQENTEAFF
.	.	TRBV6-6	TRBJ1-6	TGTGCCAGCAGCAAGGGCAACCATGGTTCACCCCTCCACTTT	CASSKGNHGSPLHF
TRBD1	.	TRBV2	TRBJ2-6	TGTGCCAGCAGTTACTCAGGGGGTCAAACTGGGGCCGACGTCCTGACTTTC	CASSYSGGQTGADVLTF
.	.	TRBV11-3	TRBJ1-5	TGTGCCAGCAGCTTCCGGGGCGAGGCCCAGCATTTT	CASSFRGEAQHF
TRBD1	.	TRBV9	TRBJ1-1	TGTGCCAGCAGCGTAGGCGACAGGGGCACTGAAGCTTTCTTT	CASSVGDRGTEAFF
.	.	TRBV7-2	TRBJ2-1	TGTGCCAGCAGCTTAAGGGATTCCTACAATGAGCAGTTCTTC	CASSLRDSYNEQFF
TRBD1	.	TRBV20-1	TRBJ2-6	TGCAGTGCTAGAACAGGGGGCGGTTTGGCTTTC	CSARTGGGLAF